A single T cell receptor beta chain is shown here with its context. Its antigen is undetermined. This may stem from a read error, because a much larger clone lies one nucleotide away. Profiling that covered TCR beta VDJ and CDR3 relied on genomic DNA as its template. TCRdb called the reads again in MiXCR, with one record for every CDR3 protein. Of hundreds of thousands of distinct CDR3 sequences in the sample, around 30% are singletons; the top ten hold roughly 0.8%. The sample comes from a study of CD8+CD57+ T cells in acquired aplastic anemia. About the study: CD4+ and CD8+ cells, once sorted, gave DNA averaging about 3 ug.

Patients who underwent sequencing had shown CD8+CD57+ cell expansion by flow cytometry. Severe acquired aplastic anemia was present in every patient. Study observations and caveats: Patients and controls shared 25 to 35 CD8+ CDR3 sequences, highly expressed in patients.

Sequencing used sorted CD4+, CD8+, or CD8+CD57+ T cells (not recorded which) from PBMCs. This receptor was taken from a human donor with aplastic anemia.

This CDR3 is CASSVGTSGRTDEQYF. CDR3 nucleotide sequence: TGTGCCAGCAGCGTAGGGACTAGCGGGAGAACCGACGAGCAGTACTTC. The V call is TRBV9, the J call TRBJ2-7; 13 positions agree with TRBD2. The germline gives CDR1 SGDLS, CDR2 YYNGEE. The CDR3 spans 16 residues. V was clipped by 0 bases and J by 5 bases; unmatched bases: 5.